This passage covers 30 T cell receptor beta chains from one sample sequenced in a study of blood T cell repertoires in COVID-19. Sequenced by immunoSEQ multiplex PCR; TCRdb stores in-frame clones only, minus some. Of around 250,000 clones in the sample, around 81% were seen once. Sequencing was carried out using PBMCs or T cells enriched from blood (not recorded which). These receptors came from a man aged 50-60 years who had recovered from COVID-19.

With regard to this clone: The sample contains more than one DNA sequence encoding this CDR3. The chain joins TRBV5-1 to TRBJ2-3, with 7 nucleotides matching TRBD1. From germline, CDR1 is SGHRS and CDR2 YFSETQ. The CDR3 runs to 14 residues. The junction had 4 bases not matched to a gene; V was cut back by 0 bases and J by 6 bases. The DNA for the CDR3 is TGCGCCAGCAGCTTGGACAGGGGCTTGGATACGCAGTATTTT. It translates to CASSLDRGLDTQYF.

This sequence joins TRBV28 and TRBJ2-7; 9 bases align to TRBD2. Germline loops: CDR1 MDHEN, CDR2 SYDVKM. The CDR3 is 14 residues long. V lost 7 bases and J lost 2; bases outside the gene matches: 6. CDR3 in amino acids: CASKLSGRPYEQYF. CDR3 sequence (DNA): TGTGCCAGCAAGCTTAGCGGGAGACCCTACGAGCAGTACTTC.

The count of this clone is one. The J gene is TRBJ2-7, the V gene TRBV20-1; possibly TRBD2 for D (6 bases). CDR1 is DFQATT and CDR2 is SNEGSKA in the germline V gene (reference sequence). The V end was cut by 3 bases, the J end by 0 bases, with 12 bases between. The CDR3 extends over 14 amino acids. CDR3 nucleotides: TGCAGTGCTAGTTTTGGGGGGAGCTCCTACGAGCAGTACTTC. Protein sequence: CSASFGGSSYEQYF.

The chain employs TRBV5-5 and TRBJ2-7; TRBD1 agrees at 8 bases. CDR3 length: 14 amino acids. Germline loops: CDR1 SGHKS, CDR2 YYEKEE (reference sequence). V lost 4 bases and J lost 2; bases outside the gene matches: 5. CDR3 nucleotides: TGTGCCAGCAGCCAGGACAGGGTCCCCTACGAGCAGTACTTC. It specifies CASSQDRVPYEQYF.

The V call is TRBV19, the J call TRBJ2-7, with 10 bases that match TRBD1. CDR1 is LNHDA and CDR2 is SQIVND in the germline V gene (reference sequence). Trimming removed 8 bases from V and 3 bases from J; junction bases left unmatched: 7. This CDR3 is built from 14 residues. CDR3 nucleotides: TGTGCCAGTGGGACAGGGGTGAGTCGCTACGAGCAGTACTTC. Translated: CASGTGVSRYEQYF.

The rearrangement joins TRBV3-1 (or the pseudogene TRBV3-2) to TRBJ2-1, with 13 bases fitting TRBD2. Unmatched junction bases numbered 6, after V lost 1 base and J lost 9 bases. The CDR3 covers 16 residues. Germline loops: CDR1 LGHDT, CDR2 YNNKEL (reference sequence). CDR3 DNA sequence: TGTGCCAGCAGCCAAGGGACTAGCGGGAGAATAGGTGAGCAGTTCTTC. Protein product: CASSQGTSGRIGEQFF.

The chain recombines TRBV11-3 with TRBJ2-7; TRBD2 aligns across 8 bases. Germline V gene data show CDR1 as SGHNT and CDR2 as YENEEA. The CDR3 length is 17 residues. V shed 3 bases, J shed 4 bases, and the junction held 14 bases outside the gene matches. The CDR3 DNA reads TGTGCCAGCAGCTTCGTCGGTAGCGGGACCCAACGATACGAGCAGTACTTC. Its translation is CASSFVGSGTQRYEQYF. Using reference TRBV11-3 and TRBJ2-7 for the parts outside the CDR3, the full variable domain is EAGVVQSPRYKIIEKKQPVAFWCNPISGHNTLYWYLQNLGQGPELLIRYENEEAVDDSQLPKDRFSAERLKGVDSTLKIQPAELGDSAVYLCASSFVGSGTQRYEQYFGPGTRLTVT.

The genes are TRBV5-4 and TRBJ2-5, with 8 bases fitting TRBD1. This CDR3 is 14 amino acids long. The V gene's germline CDR1 is SGHNT and CDR2 YYREEE (reference sequence). V gave up 3 bases and J gave up 7 bases; unmatched junction bases: 8. The CDR3 reads CASSSTQGAGTQYF. The CDR3 bases are TGTGCCAGCAGCTCCACCCAGGGGGCGGGGACCCAGTACTTC.

The genes are TRBV25-1 and TRBJ1-2; no firm D call. V was pared by 6 bases and J by 2 bases, with 7 bases between. Germline V lookup: CDR1 MGHDK, CDR2 SYGVNS. The CDR3 totals 12 residues. CDR3 residues: CASSRENYGYTF. CDR3 DNA sequence: TGTGCCAGCAGCCGGGAAAACTATGGCTACACCTTC.

The chain uses TRBV5-6 and TRBJ2-3, with 12 nucleotides matching TRBD2. Trimming at V came to 2 bases and at J to 6 bases, leaving 4 bases not matched to a gene. Per germline, CDR1 SGHDT and CDR2 YYEEEE. The CDR3 totals 15 residues. The CDR3, as DNA: TGTGCCAGCAGCTTTATGACTAGCGGGGGCGATACGCAGTATTTT. Protein: CASSFMTSGGDTQYF. Variable domain in full (rest from reference TRBV5-6 and TRBJ2-3): DAGVTQSPTHLIKTRGQQVTLRCSPKSGHDTVSWYQQALGQGPQFIFQYYEEEERQRGNFPDRFSGHQFPNYSSELNVNALLLGDSALYLCASSFMTSGGDTQYFGPGTRLTVL.

The table lists this clone with a count of one. J is TRBJ2-7 and V is TRBV11-2; possible D gene TRBD2, 6 bases. The germline V gene has CDR1 SGHAT and CDR2 FQNNGV. The CDR3 loop spans 15 amino acids. Trimming took 5 bases from V and 2 from J, leaving 16 bases between them. In DNA form, the CDR3 reads TGTGCCAGCAGCGTCACCGGGACTGTAACCTACGAGCAGTACTTC. Amino acid sequence: CASSVTGTVTYEQYF. The whole variable domain, remainder taken from reference TRBV11-2 and TRBJ2-7, is EAGVAQSPRYKIIEKRQSVAFWCNPISGHATLYWYQQILGQGPKLLIQFQNNGVVDDSQLPKDRFSAERLKGVDSTLKIQPAKLEDSAVYLCASSVTGTVTYEQYFGPGTRLTVT.

The CDR3 loop reads CASTSPGTEAFF. The CDR3 coding sequence is TGTGCCAGCACCTCACCCGGCACTGAAGCTTTCTTT. The chain uses TRBV6-5 and TRBJ1-1; unclear D gene. The V and J ends lost 7 bases and 4 bases respectively, with 10 bases between them. CDR1 and CDR2 (germline): MNHEY, SVGAGI. The CDR3 has 12 amino acids.

The chain combines TRBV28 with TRBJ1-1; TRBD1 aligns across 8 bases. Germline-derived CDR1 and CDR2 are MDHEN and SYDVKM. This CDR3 comprises 19 residues. With 2 bases clipped from V and 1 base from J, the junction kept 15 bases outside the gene matches. DNA of the CDR3: TGTGCCAGCAGTTTACGGCGGCTTGGACAGGGTAGAGGGAACACTGAAGCTTTCTTT. Translating it yields CASSLRRLGQGRGNTEAFF.

The chain couples TRBV9 to TRBJ2-1; D may be TRBD2 (5 bases). The CDR3 covers 16 residues. With 0 bases removed from V and 5 bases from J, the gap between germline ends came to 15 bases. Germline V gene sequence: CDR1 SGDLS, CDR2 YYNGEE. The CDR3 spells CASSVAELVLNNEQFF. CDR3 bases: TGTGCCAGCAGCGTAGCTGAACTAGTCCTAAACAATGAGCAGTTCTTC.

With regard to this clone: One end of the junction is discordant with germline, which a read error may explain. V usage is TRBV5-1 and J usage is TRBJ2-5, with a tentative D call TRBD2 (6 bases). Germline-derived CDR1 and CDR2 are SGHRS and YFSETQ. The CDR3 runs 14 residues. CDR3: CASNLGDSQETQYF. The CDR3 DNA sequence: TGCGCCAGCAACTTGGGGGACTCCCAAGAGACCCAGTACTTC.

The chain employs TRBV5-6 and TRBJ1-5; D is uncertain. The germline V and J ends were trimmed by 0 bases and 7 bases, with 11 bases remaining between them. The CDR3 consists of 14 residues. Germline V lookup: CDR1 SGHDT, CDR2 YYEEEE. The CDR3 sequence: CASSLAGVSQPQHF. The DNA of the CDR3 is TGTGCCAGCAGCTTGGCCGGGGTCAGCCAGCCCCAGCATTTT.

This clone has only a few counts. Germline and junction disagree at one end, which may indicate a read error. The CDR3 DNA reads TGTGCTAGCAGTAGTAGGAGTACCGGGGAGCTGTTTTTT. Amino acids: CASSSRSTGELFF. The chain links TRBV7-7 to TRBJ2-2; the D is unclear. This CDR3 is 13 amino acids long. CDR1 is SSHAT and CDR2 is FNYEAQ in the germline V gene (reference sequence).

Note on this clone: The junction shows a germline mismatch at one end, possibly a read error. V usage is TRBV11-3 and J usage is TRBJ1-2; 10 bases match TRBD1. CDR3 length equals 17 residues. Germline CDR1 SGHNT, CDR2 YENEEA. The CDR3 loop reads CASSLDPWTGGNYGHTF. The CDR3 coding sequence is TGTGCCAGCAGCTTAGATCCTTGGACAGGGGGGAACTATGGCCACACCTTC.

The rearrangement links TRBV28 to TRBJ1-4; a weak D match, TRBD1 (6 bases). The CDR3 spans 16 residues. Trimming pared 3 bases from V and 0 bases from J, leaving 11 bases between. In germline, CDR1 is MDHEN, CDR2 SYDVKM. The CDR3 loop reads CASSLFRTATNEKLFF. CDR3 nucleotides: TGTGCCAGCAGTTTGTTCCGGACAGCAACTAATGAAAAACTGTTTTTT.

This clone was counted ten times or more. The rearrangement uses TRBV27 and TRBJ2-7, with 11 positions matching TRBD1. CDR3 length equals 16 residues. Germline assignment: CDR1 MNHEY and CDR2 SMNVEV (reference sequence). The trim removed 5 bases at V and 3 bases at J, leaving 9 bases unmatched. The CDR3 coding sequence is TGTGCCAGCAGTCCCGAGCGGGACAGGGGGATCTACGAGCAGTACTTC. This translates into CASSPERDRGIYEQYF.

The CDR3 coding sequence is TGTGCCAGCTCACCACGGGACATCCGAGAGACCCAGTACTTC. Its translation: CASSPRDIRETQYF. V usage is TRBV18 and J usage is TRBJ2-5; TRBD1 might be the D (6 bases). The CDR3 loop spans 14 amino acids. Trimming cost V 1 base and J 4 bases, with 10 bases left between them. Germline loops: CDR1 KGHSH, CDR2 LQKENI.

The CDR3 DNA reads as TGTGCCAGCATCAAGGGGGGGACCAACACTGAAGCTTTCTTT. As protein: CASIKGGTNTEAFF. This chain connects TRBV28 to TRBJ1-1, with D perhaps TRBD1 (6 bases). V lost 7 bases and J 2 bases, leaving 14 bases between the germline ends. The CDR3 runs to 14 residues. Per germline, CDR1 MDHEN and CDR2 SYDVKM. Drawing the rest from reference TRBV28 and TRBJ1-1, the complete variable domain is DVKVTQSSRYLVKRTGEKVFLECVQDMDHENMFWYRQDPGLGLRLIYFSYDVKMKEKGDIPEGYSVSREKKERFSLILESASTNQTSMYLCASIKGGTNTEAFFGQGTRLTVV.

The rearrangement uses TRBV4-2 and TRBJ2-2; 10 nucleotides agree with TRBD2. Per germline, CDR1 LGHNA and CDR2 YNFKEQ. The CDR3 runs to 17 residues. V dropped 0 bases and J dropped 3; count of bases not matched to a gene: 4. The CDR3: CASSQEGTSVYTGELFF. The DNA for the CDR3 is TGTGCCAGCAGCCAAGAAGGGACTAGCGTATACACCGGGGAGCTGTTTTTT.

This chain connects TRBV7-3 to TRBJ1-6; D ambiguous. This CDR3 has 15 residues. Germline loops: CDR1 SGHTA, CDR2 FQGTGA. V dropped 5 bases and J dropped 5 bases, with 13 bases sitting between them. CDR3 sequence: CASSLRGRNNSPLHF. The CDR3 nucleotides are TGTGCCAGCAGCCTCAGAGGGAGAAATAATTCACCCCTCCACTTT.

This chain joins TRBV28 and TRBJ2-7; 8 bases are shared with TRBD1. Germline CDR1 and CDR2: MDHEN and SYDVKM. This CDR3 contains 14 residues. Losses at the gene ends were 3 bases for V and 4 bases for J; bases not matched to a gene: 5. CDR3: CASSFQGARYEQYF. The CDR3 region has the DNA TGTGCCAGCAGTTTTCAGGGGGCGCGGTACGAGCAGTACTTC.

In its sample, this clone was seen once. This chain connects TRBV11-3 to TRBJ2-5; D possibly corresponds to TRBD2 (5 bases). V lost 1 base and J 5 bases, leaving 14 bases between the germline ends. CDR3 size: 15 residues. Looked up from germline, CDR1 is SGHNT and CDR2 is YENEEA. The CDR3 region is CASSLAGLRGETQYF. The CDR3 DNA follows: TGTGCCAGCAGCTTAGCAGGCCTGCGCGGGGAGACCCAGTACTTC.

The chain has TRBV18 and TRBJ1-3; no clear D gene. With 6 bases removed from V and 6 bases from J, the gap between germline ends came to 15 bases. The CDR3 spans 14 residues. CDR1 is KGHSH and CDR2 is LQKENI in the germline V gene. The CDR3 nucleotides are TGTGCCAGCTCCCTAGTACGGGGAGAAAACACCATATATTTT. Its translation: CASSLVRGENTIYF. The whole variable domain, remainder taken from reference TRBV18 and TRBJ1-3, is NAGVMQNPRHLVRRRGQEARLRCSPMKGHSHVYWYRQLPEEGLKFMVYLQKENIIDESGMPKERFSAEFPKEGPSILRIQQVVRGDSAAYFCASSLVRGENTIYFGEGSWLTVV.

The chain recombines TRBV29-1 with TRBJ2-5; a weak D match, TRBD1 (5 bases). The CDR3 spans 13 residues. Trimming took 6 bases from V and 4 from J, leaving 15 bases between them. The germline gives CDR1 SQVTM, CDR2 ANQGSEA. The chain's CDR3 is CSVRIGVVETQYF. CDR3 sequence (DNA): TGCAGCGTACGCATAGGGGTTGTAGAGACCCAGTACTTC.

The gene calls are TRBV30 and TRBJ2-5; TRBD2 might be the D (5 bases). The CDR3 is 13 amino acids. Trimming stripped 5 bases from V and 0 bases from J, with 10 bases between. CDR1 and CDR2 from the germline V gene are GTSNPN and SVGIG (reference sequence). In DNA form, the CDR3 reads TGTGCCTGGGAGACCGGGGACCAAGAGACCCAGTACTTC. Translating it yields CAWETGDQETQYF.

V is TRBV28 and J is TRBJ1-5, with a weak D call TRBD1 (5 bases). Trimming took off 8 bases at V and 7 bases at J, with 12 bases between the two ends. The CDR3 is 12 residues long. The germline gives CDR1 MDHEN, CDR2 SYDVKM. The CDR3 loop is CASVGGFQPQHF. The CDR3 DNA sequence: TGTGCCAGCGTGGGGGGTTTCCAGCCCCAGCATTTT.